This paragraph covers one T cell receptor (beta chain) sequence. Its cognate antigen is unknown. Clones were read by immunoSEQ multiplex PCR, and TCRdb kept only the in-frame ones, dropping some. The sample comprises just over 90,000 clones, around 94% of which are singletons, and approximately 2.9% rests with the top ten. The data originate from a study of OX40 agonist ivuxolimab in advanced cancers. Across the whole study: In three patients, partial responses were observed, one with hepatocellular carcinoma and two with cutaneous melanoma. Study-level findings and limits: Among patients with partial responses at 0.1-3.0 mg/kg, clonal expansion was among the lowest. Part of the nonresponder group also had normalized T-cell clonal expansion that was low.

V gave up 5 bases and J gave up 5 bases, with 30 bases separating them. CDR1 and CDR2 (germline): MGHRA, YSYEKL. The CDR3 is 19 amino acids. The receptor was isolated from an adult with an advanced solid tumor such as melanoma, head and neck, liver or kidney cancer. The sequencing here drew on CD4+ or CD8+ T cells sorted from blood, taken in a trial of the OX40 agonist ivuxolimab. The V call is TRBV4-1, the J call TRBJ2-5; tentatively, D is TRBD1 (5 bases). The CDR3 DNA is TGCGCCAGCAGCTTGACGACAGTGTTAAGGCCCATGGGGAAGGAGACCCAGTACTTC. It is translated as CASSLTTVLRPMGKETQYF.